The clone carrying this T cell receptor (beta chain) was recorded at least ten times. The data originate from a study of CDR3 diversity in severe acne. TCRdb re-analysed the PCR reads in MiXCR, keeping a single row per CDR3 protein. The table lists about 84,000 distinct CDR3 sequences, under 65% of them singletons. The junction had 11 bases not matched to a gene; V was cut back by 6 bases and J by 5 bases. In germline, CDR1 is SGHTA, CDR2 FQGTGA. This CDR3 contains 16 residues. The sample comprised blood. The sequence came from a male donor in good health, without acne. The chain is built from TRBV7-3 and TRBJ2-2, with 8 bases aligning to TRBD2. The CDR3 here is CASRKLRGAGTGELFF. CDR3 DNA sequence: TGTGCCAGCAGAAAACTGCGGGGGGCGGGAACCGGGGAGCTGTTTTTT.